This T cell receptor (beta chain) was profiled in a study of blood T cell repertoires in COVID-19. On the study more broadly: Italy, Spain and the United States were the sources of the convalescent and acute COVID-19 samples. The analysed material was cDNA or gDNA that came from T cells, B-cell-depleted T cells, or PBMCs.

In the source study's methods: Estimation of nucleated cell counts was performed using reference gene primer amplification. Produced via immunoSEQ multiplex PCR; TCRdb's table is partial and in-frame only. V, J and clone size were drawn from that table, and D and trimming were deduced from the DNA. Here the sample spans 450,000 or so clones, 85% to 90% being singletons. Looked up from germline, CDR1 is SGHNT and CDR2 is YYREEE (reference sequence). The CDR3 contains 10 residues. V was shortened by 9 bases and J by 12 bases, with 15 bases between the two germline ends. The chain couples TRBV5-4 to TRBJ1-1; D call uncertain. The specimen sequenced was peripheral blood. The TCR sequence derives from a man between 18 and 29 years old with COVID-19, enrolled during active disease. The CDR3 DNA reads as TGTGCCACCTCGGGGTCGGAAACTTTCTTT. Translated: CATSGSETFF.